These 6 T cell receptor beta chains originate from one sample sequenced in a study of T-cell reconstitution after alpha-beta-depleted transplantation in children. Preparing the TCRbeta library involved the use of unique molecular identifiers. MiXCR was run by TCRdb on the PCR reads, yielding one entry per CDR3 protein. The sample holds 300,000 to 400,000 distinct CDR3 sequences, more than 10% seen once. The sequencing here drew on PBMCs, taken from the stem cell graft. The source is a human donor who donated a stem cell graft to a child with Fanconi anemia.

This clonotype was counted only a few times. The V and J genes are TRBV5-1 and TRBJ1-6; weak D call: TRBD1 (6 bases). This CDR3 is built from 17 residues. V dropped 0 bases and J dropped 10 bases, with 20 bases sitting between them. Germline values: CDR1 SGHRS, CDR2 YFSETQ. The CDR3 nucleotides read TGCGCCAGCAGCTTGGGGACGGGCTGGGACATCGACTCACCCCTCCACTTT. It specifies CASSLGTGWDIDSPLHF.

This clonotype was seen only a few times. The chain combines TRBV6-1 with TRBJ1-1; no definite D call. The CDR3 consists of 14 residues. Germline CDR1 and CDR2: MNHNS and SASEGT. Trimming cost V 4 bases and J 5 bases, with 14 bases left between them. CDR3 DNA: TGTGCCAGCAGTGCAGTCAACATTGGTACTGAAGCTTTCTTT. Its protein is CASSAVNIGTEAFF.

This clonotype was found a few times. The chain combines TRBV7-2 with TRBJ2-5, with 9 bases matching TRBD2. CDR1 is SGHTA and CDR2 is FQGNSA in the germline V gene. J was trimmed by 8 bases and V by 5 bases; bases with no gene match: 15. The CDR3 runs 16 residues. In DNA form, the CDR3 reads TGTGCCAGCAGCCTAGGGGCTTTAGCGGGGGTGAAAACCCAGTACTTC. It yields the protein CASSLGALAGVKTQYF.

This clonotype was found a few times. This chain connects TRBV27 to TRBJ1-1, with D perhaps matching TRBD1 (5 bases). Per the germline V gene, CDR1 is MNHEY and CDR2 is SMNVEV (reference sequence). This CDR3 is built from 14 residues. V lost 3 bases and J lost 3, with 11 bases in between. The CDR3: CASSFRGGDTEAFF. CDR3 nucleotides: TGTGCCAGCAGTTTTCGGGGAGGGGACACTGAAGCTTTCTTT.

This clonotype turned up a few times. V is TRBV13 and J is TRBJ2-5, with 12 bases lining up with TRBD2. There are 15 residues in the CDR3. Germline trimming cut 6 bases from V and 5 bases from J; bases unmatched to any gene: 7. Germline lookup yields CDR1 PRHDT and CDR2 FYEKMQ (reference sequence). The CDR3 spells CASSPGLAGIETQYF. The CDR3, as DNA: TGTGCCAGCAGTCCCGGACTAGCGGGGATTGAGACCCAGTACTTC. The variable domain in full, completed from reference TRBV13 and TRBJ2-5, reads AAGVIQSPRHLIKEKRETATLKCYPIPRHDTVYWYQQGPGQDPQFLISFYEKMQSDKGSIPDRFSAQQFSDYHSELNMSSLELGDSALYFCASSPGLAGIETQYFGPGTRLLVL.

This clonotype appeared a few times. The CDR3 region has the DNA TGCAGCGCCGACCCCGGGACTCGTTCCTACAATGAGCAGTTCTTC. Its protein is CSADPGTRSYNEQFF. This chain connects TRBV29-1 to TRBJ2-1; TRBD2 is a possible D gene (6 bases). The CDR3 has 15 residues. Germline CDR1 and CDR2: SQVTM and ANQGSEA. Trimming removed 7 bases from V and 1 base from J, with 17 bases in between.